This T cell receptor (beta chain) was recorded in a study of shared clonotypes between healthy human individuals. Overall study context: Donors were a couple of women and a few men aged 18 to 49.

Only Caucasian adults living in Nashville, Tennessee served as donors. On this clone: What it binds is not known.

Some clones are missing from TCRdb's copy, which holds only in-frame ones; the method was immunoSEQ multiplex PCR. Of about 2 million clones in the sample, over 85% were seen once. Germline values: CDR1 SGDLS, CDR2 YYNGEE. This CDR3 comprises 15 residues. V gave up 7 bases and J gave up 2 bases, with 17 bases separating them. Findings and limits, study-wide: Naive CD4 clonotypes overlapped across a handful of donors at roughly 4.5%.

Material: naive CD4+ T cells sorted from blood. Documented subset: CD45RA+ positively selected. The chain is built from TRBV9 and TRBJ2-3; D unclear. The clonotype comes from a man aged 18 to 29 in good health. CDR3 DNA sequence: TGTGCCAGCGCGGCGAGCCTTTCACCCACAGATACGCAGTATTTT. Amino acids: CASAASLSPTDTQYF.